Below are 4 T cell receptor beta chains sequenced from a single sample in a study of cytomegalovirus exposure and HLA in healthy donors. Repertoires were generated with immunoSEQ multiplex PCR, while TCRdb's copy carries only in-frame clones and drops some. The data contain 60,000 or so clones, 90% to 95% of them singletons. The sample was PBMCs. Receptor source: a woman under 30 in good health and CMV-seronegative.

The chain is built from TRBV19 and TRBJ1-2; weak D call: TRBD1 (5 bases). There are 16 residues in the CDR3. The V gene's germline CDR1 is LNHDA and CDR2 SQIVND (reference sequence). V lost 10 bases to trimming and J lost 6 bases, with 27 bases between them. This CDR3 reads CATRGAGRGVGDGYTF. The CDR3 nucleotides read TGTGCCACTCGAGGCGCGGGGCGCGGTGTTGGAGATGGCTACACCTTC.

The chain carries TRBV7-6 and TRBJ1-4; TRBD1 might be the D (5 bases). This CDR3 is built from 13 residues. Trimming left V 3 bases short and J 7 bases short, with 9 bases between. CDR1 and CDR2 (germline): SGHVS, FNYEAQ. CDR3 DNA: TGTGCCAGCAGCTTCGACAGAGCTGAAAAACTGTTTTTT. It is translated as CASSFDRAEKLFF.

The V gene is TRBV11-3, the J gene TRBJ1-2; D unclear. V was pared by 5 bases and J by 1 base, with 8 bases between. CDR1 is SGHNT and CDR2 is YENEEA in the germline V gene. The length of the CDR3 is 13 residues. The CDR3 reads CASSPYNNYGYTF. CDR3 nucleotides: TGTGCCAGCAGCCCATACAATAACTATGGCTACACCTTC.

The genes are TRBV28 and TRBJ2-7; 11 bases match TRBD2. The CDR3 consists of 17 residues. From germline, CDR1 is MDHEN and CDR2 SYDVKM. V lost 5 bases and J lost 4; bases outside the gene matches: 13. The CDR3 nucleotides are TGTGCCAGCAGTCTAATTGGGCGGGGACTAGCGGAATACGAGCAGTACTTC. This codes for CASSLIGRGLAEYEQYF. The full variable domain, its missing parts supplied by reference TRBV28 and TRBJ2-7, is DVKVTQSSRYLVKRTGEKVFLECVQDMDHENMFWYRQDPGLGLRLIYFSYDVKMKEKGDIPEGYSVSREKKERFSLILESASTNQTSMYLCASSLIGRGLAEYEQYFGPGTRLTVT.